This entry lists 19 T cell receptor beta chains sequenced from one sample in a study of CD8+CD57+ T cells in acquired aplastic anemia. Genomic DNA, the template, was used for profiling of the TCR beta VDJ and CDR3. TCRdb reanalysed the reads using MiXCR and keeps one entry per CDR3 protein. The sample has approximately 250,000 distinct CDR3 sequences, less than 85% seen once. Patients selected for sequencing had displayed CD8+CD57+ cell expansion by flow cytometry. The sequencing input was sorted CD4+, CD8+, or CD8+CD57+ T cells (not recorded which) from PBMCs. Every receptor here comes from a human donor with aplastic anemia.

The chain couples TRBV7-9 to TRBJ2-7, with D perhaps given as TRBD1 or TRBD2 (5 bases each). The germline V and J ends were trimmed by 3 bases and 1 base, with 22 bases remaining between them. CDR1 is SEHNR and CDR2 is FQNEAQ in the germline V gene (reference sequence). This CDR3 is built from 18 residues. CDR3 nucleotide sequence: TGTGCCAGCAGCTTTCAACGAAACGGGACGACCGTTTCCTACGAGCAGTACGTC. Protein: CASSFQRNGTTVSYEQYV.

V and J are TRBV7-3 and TRBJ2-7, with D uncertain. The ends were cut back, 6 bases at V and 1 base at J, with 25 bases in the middle. CDR1 is SGHTA, CDR2 FQGTGA, per germline. This CDR3 region has 18 residues. CDR3 amino acids: CASSFHAAWRALSYEQYF. The CDR3 DNA sequence: TGTGCCAGCAGTTTTCATGCGGCCTGGAGAGCCCTTTCCTACGAGCAGTACTTC.

Points on this clonotype: One end of the junction fails to match germline, which may point to a read error. The chain's CDR3 is CASSLAGGPETQGF. The CDR3 coding sequence is TGTGCCAGCAGCTTAGCAGGCGGTCCGGAGACGCAGGGTTTT. The chain couples TRBV7-9 to TRBJ2-3; weak D call: TRBD1 (5 bases). Per the germline V gene, CDR1 is SEHNR and CDR2 is FQNEAQ (reference sequence). The CDR3 contains 14 residues.

The sample holds one count of this clonotype. The CDR3 carries no conserved terminal phenylalanine or tryptophan, so it likely arises from a read error. The DNA is left out, because the CDR3 cannot be placed on it with certainty; the CDR3 is given as TCRdb lists it. The CDR3 loop is CASGGARAVLNTFASC. The V and J genes are TRBV2 and TRBJ1-1; the table's D call, TRBD1, was not checked against the DNA. Germline CDR1 is SNHLY and CDR2 is FYNNEI. The length of the CDR3 is 16 amino acids, counting both ends.

In this sample, this clonotype turned up a few times. The chain couples TRBV10-3 to TRBJ2-7; TRBD1 aligns across 8 bases. Germline loops: CDR1 ENHRY, CDR2 SYGVKD. The V segment lost 10 bases and the J segment 2 bases; nucleotides outside the gene matches: 10. The CDR3 runs to 14 residues. The CDR3 bases are TGTGCCAGCAAGTTCACAGGGGGTGCCTACGAGCAGTACTTC. As protein: CASKFTGGAYEQYF.

V usage is TRBV20-1 and J usage is TRBJ1-1, with D possibly matching TRBD1 (6 bases). Per the germline V gene, CDR1 is DFQATT and CDR2 is SNEGSKA (reference sequence). This CDR3 spans 15 amino acids. The V end lost 6 bases, the J end lost 3 bases, and 20 bases lay between the germline ends. As DNA, the CDR3 is TGCAGTGCCGAGGGGACATTCTACAATGACACTGAAGCTTTCTTT. Encoded protein: CSAEGTFYNDTEAFF.

Details on this clonotype: The junction departs from the called germline gene at one end, perhaps through a read error. This chain uses TRBV7-6 with TRBJ2-3; D is undetermined. CDR1 is SGHVS and CDR2 is FNYEAQ in the germline V gene. The CDR3 extends over 12 amino acids. CDR3 loop: CASSVGSDTPYF. The CDR3 DNA reads as TGTGCCAGCAGCGTAGGGTCAGATACGCCCTACTTT. Supplemented by reference TRBV7-6 and TRBJ2-3, the full variable domain reads GAGVSQSPRYKVTKRGQDVALRCDPISGHVSLYWYRQALGQGPEFLTYFNYEAQQDKSGLPNDRFSAERPEGSISTLTIQRTEQRDSAMYRCASSVGSDTPYFGPGTRLTVL.

The chain employs TRBV7-9 and TRBJ1-1; no clear D. The CDR3 extends over 15 amino acids. In germline, CDR1 is SEHNR, CDR2 FQNEAQ (reference sequence). V was cut by 3 bases and J by 14 bases, with 25 bases left in between. CDR3 DNA sequence: TGTGCCAGCAGCTTTGAACTAAGAGGGAAGAGCGAAGAGTTCTTT. It codes for CASSFELRGKSEEFF.

On this clonotype: The junction shows a germline mismatch at one end, possibly a read error. V and J are TRBV6-2 or TRBV6-3 and TRBJ2-1; D is unclear. CDR3 length: 14 amino acids. The V gene's germline CDR1 is MNHEY and CDR2 SVGEGT. The chain's CDR3 is CASSLGNRSNQQFF. CDR3 DNA sequence: TGTGCCAGCAGTTTGGGTAACCGAAGCAATCAGCAGTTCTTC.

The chain employs TRBV11-2 and TRBJ2-7; 7 bases map to TRBD1. CDR3 length: 18 residues. J gave up 1 base and V 4 bases, and 16 bases lay outside the gene matches. Germline V gene data show CDR1 as SGHAT and CDR2 as FQNNGV. CDR3 region: CASSWGGEGTALSYEQYV. The CDR3 bases are TGTGCCAGCAGCTGGGGTGGAGAGGGGACAGCCCTTTCCTACGAGCAGTACGTC.

Of note for this clonotype: Sequence at one end of the junction differs from germline and may be a read error. V and J are TRBV9 and TRBJ2-3, with 7 bases lining up with TRBD2. The CDR3 has 13 residues. CDR1 SGDLS and CDR2 YYNGEE come from the germline V gene. The CDR3, as DNA: TGTGCCAGCGGAGGAGCGGGGACCATTCAGCAGTTTTTT. Translating it yields CASGGAGTIQQFF.

This rearrangement joins TRBV7-8 to TRBJ1-6; D is undetermined. V was pared by 0 bases and J by 16 bases, with 22 bases between. The CDR3 sequence is 16 residues long. From germline, CDR1 is SGHVS and CDR2 FQNEAQ. The CDR3 protein is CASSLAGSPDTQYLHF. In DNA form, the CDR3 reads TGTGCCAGCAGCTTAGCGGGGAGTCCCGATACGCAATATCTCCACTTT. The entire variable domain, with the rest obtained from reference TRBV7-8 and TRBJ1-6, is as follows: GAGVSQSPRYKVAKRGQDVALRCDPISGHVSLFWYQQALGQGPEFLTYFQNEAQLDKSGLPSDRFFAERPEGSVSTLKIQRTQQEDSAVYLCASSLAGSPDTQYLHFGNGTRLTVT.

A word on this clonotype: This CDR3 is missing its conserved last phenylalanine or tryptophan, likely due to a read error. No DNA is shown, since the ends of the CDR3 on it are uncertain; the CDR3 is the one TCRdb lists. The V call is TRBV2, the J call TRBJ1-1; TRBD1, the D gene given by the table, was not confirmed from the DNA. Germline V CDR1 and CDR2: SNHLY, FYNNEI. The CDR3 length is 14 residues, termini included. The CDR3: CASGDDSTDTQYFV.

The gene calls are TRBV11-3 and TRBJ2-7; D possibly corresponds to TRBD1 (6 bases). Trimming pared 5 bases from V and 0 bases from J, leaving 14 bases between. Germline V gives CDR1 SGHNT, CDR2 YENEEA. CDR3 length: 15 amino acids. For the CDR3, the DNA is TGTGCCAGCAGCGTGGATCTGACAGGCTCCTACGAGCAGTACTTC. Its protein is CASSVDLTGSYEQYF.

Concerning this clonotype: Relative to the germline gene, one junction end is altered; a read error may explain this. The chain uses TRBV7-2 and TRBJ2-3; 7 bases fit TRBD2. The CDR3 contains 14 residues. Germline lookup yields CDR1 SGHTA and CDR2 FQGNSA. CDR3 DNA: TGCGCCAGCAGCCTAGCGGTAGCAGCCGACTACCAGTATTTT. It codes for CASSLAVAADYQYF.

This chain uses TRBV19 with TRBJ2-1; D perhaps matches TRBD2 (5 bases). This CDR3 contains 15 residues. The germline V gene encodes CDR1 LNHDA and CDR2 SQIVND (reference sequence). CDR3 bases: TGTAGTACTAGTATAGCTAGCAGAGCCTACAATGAGCAGTTCTTC. This translates into CSTSIASRAYNEQFF.

This clonotype was seen just once. The missing conserved phenylalanine or tryptophan at the end of this CDR3 makes a read error likely. No DNA is shown, since the ends of the CDR3 on it are uncertain; the CDR3 is the one TCRdb lists. The rearrangement joins TRBV2 to TRBJ1-6; TRBD1 is taken as the D call from the table, unchecked against the DNA. From germline, CDR1 is SNHLY and CDR2 FYNNEI. The CDR3 length is 16 residues, termini included. The CDR3 here is CASSDGGGDEKLFLQC.

Note on this clonotype: The junction differs from germline at one of its ends, possibly a read error. The chain uses TRBV7-3 and TRBJ2-1; 8 bases match TRBD1. The CDR3 loop spans 17 amino acids. The germline V gene encodes CDR1 SGHTA and CDR2 FQGTGA. The CDR3 is CASSEYGQGTSHPEQFF. CDR3 DNA: TGTGCCAGCAGTGAATATGGACAGGGTACCTCCCACCCTGAGCAGTTCTTT. The full variable domain, its missing parts supplied by reference TRBV7-3 and TRBJ2-1, is GAGVSQTPSNKVTEKGKYVELRCDPISGHTALYWYRQSLGQGPEFLIYFQGTGAADDSGLPNDRFFAVRPEGSVSTLKIQRTERGDSAVYLCASSEYGQGTSHPEQFFGPGTRLTVL.

The CDR3: CASSFHRDRTALSFEQYV. CDR3 DNA: TGTGCCAGCAGCTTTCATCGAGACCGGACAGCCCTTTCCTTCGAGCAGTACGTC. The J gene is TRBJ2-7, the V gene TRBV7-4; TRBD1 might be the D (6 bases). This CDR3 contains 18 residues. Germline CDR1 SGHVT, CDR2 SQSDAQ.